These 20 T cell receptor beta chains were all obtained from the same sample, sequenced in a study of tumor-infiltrating lymphocytes in primary liver carcinoma. They got blood RNA out of unsorted whole blood and also pulled out germline DNA. Using a constant-region primer together with ProtoScript II reverse transcriptase, TCR beta cDNA was made from 500 ng of total RNA. Three nested multiplex PCR rounds, a slightly modified ARM-PCR, produced the libraries for TCR beta. Investigators reported that the first two PCR rounds, at around 10 cycles each, used TRBV1-TRBV30 forward primers with a C-beta reverse primer. TCRdb reprocessed the multiplex PCR reads via MiXCR and lists one record per CDR3 protein. The repertoire includes just over 300,000 distinct CDR3 sequences, roughly three fifths of them detected once, and 15% to 20% sits in the top ten. The sequenced sample was peripheral blood. All receptors derive from a woman aged 30 to 39 with primary liver carcinoma and hepatitis B virus infection.

This clonotype was observed a handful of times. The chain couples TRBV4-1 to TRBJ2-7, with 7 positions matching TRBD2. Germline V gene data show CDR1 as MGHRA and CDR2 as YSYEKL. The CDR3 is made up of 16 amino acids. After removal of 4 bases from V and 0 bases from J, the junction contained 9 bases not matched to a gene. The CDR3 reads CASSRLHRDYSYEQYF. The CDR3 DNA sequence: TGCGCCAGCAGCCGTCTCCACCGGGACTACTCCTACGAGCAGTACTTC.

In the case of this clonotype: A much larger clone is a single base away; this may be a read error. The chain uses TRBV29-1 and TRBJ1-1; D is perhaps TRBD1 (5 bases). The V gene's germline CDR1 is SQVTM and CDR2 ANQGSEA. V was shortened by 5 bases and J by 6 bases, with 13 bases between the two germline ends. The CDR3 loop spans 12 amino acids. CDR3 in amino acids: CSVQGPKAEAFF. As DNA, the CDR3 is TGCAGCGTTCAGGGCCCCAAGGCTGAAGCTTTCTTT. Full variable domain (remainder filled in from reference TRBV29-1 and TRBJ1-1): SAVISQKPSRDICQRGTSLTIQCQVDSQVTMMFWYRQQPGQSLTLIATANQGSEATYESGFVIDKFPISRPNLTFSTLTVSNMSPEDSSIYLCSVQGPKAEAFFGQGTRLTVV.

This clonotype was seen a handful of times. The CDR3 DNA is TGTGCCAGCAGTTGGGGCTTAAGCTACGAGCAGTACTTC. Protein product: CASSWGLSYEQYF. The V and J genes are TRBV28 and TRBJ2-7, with D perhaps TRBD1 (5 bases). This CDR3 region has 13 residues. Germline CDR1 MDHEN, CDR2 SYDVKM. Deletions cut 4 bases from V and 3 bases from J, with 10 bases between.

The chain combines TRBV7-9 with TRBJ2-5, with TRBD2 matching over 7 bases. The germline CDR1 and CDR2 sequences are SEHNR and FQNEAQ (reference sequence). The CDR3 extends over 15 amino acids. V lost 2 bases, J lost 3 bases, and 6 bases stayed unmatched. CDR3 in DNA: TGTGCCAGCAGCTTAAGGGTCAGCGGGAAAGAGACCCAGTACTTC. Its translation is CASSLRVSGKETQYF.

This clonotype was seen a handful of times. This rearrangement joins TRBV4-2 to TRBJ2-1; 9 positions match TRBD2. This CDR3 comprises 18 residues. The germline V gene has CDR1 LGHNA and CDR2 YNFKEQ. The junction had 16 bases not matched to a gene; V was cut back by 4 bases and J by 6 bases. The CDR3 DNA follows: TGTGCCAGCAGCCCGAATGGGGCTTTAGCGGGAGTTGGCAATGAGCAGTTCTTC. The encoded protein is CASSPNGALAGVGNEQFF.

Regarding this clonotype: A much bigger clone sits one base away, suggesting this may be a read error. The rearrangement uses TRBV29-1 and TRBJ1-1; possible D gene TRBD1, 5 bases. The CDR3 consists of 15 residues. Germline V gene lookup returns CDR1 SQVTM and CDR2 ANQGSEA. Written as DNA, the CDR3 is TGCAACGTGGGGGTCACGCAGAATAAGAACACTGAAGCTTTCTTT. Amino acids: CNVGVTQNKNTEAFF.

Details on this clonotype: A much larger clone lies a single base off, so this may be a read error. The J gene is TRBJ1-5, the V gene TRBV6-2 or TRBV6-3; the D is unclear. Looked up from germline, CDR1 is MNHEY and CDR2 is SVGEGT. The CDR3 runs to 14 residues. CDR3 DNA sequence: TGTACCAGCAGTTACTCTAAGGAAGCTAAGCCCCAGCATTTT. Translation gives CTSSYSKEAKPQHF.

This clonotype occurred many times. V and J are TRBV29-1 and TRBJ1-1; D is perhaps TRBD1 (6 bases). Germline lookup yields CDR1 SQVTM and CDR2 ANQGSEA. V was shortened by 6 bases and J by 4 bases, with 12 bases between the two germline ends. The CDR3 is made up of 12 amino acids. CDR3 region: CSVYRAGTEAFF. In nucleotides, the CDR3 is TGCAGCGTATACAGGGCGGGCACTGAAGCTTTCTTT.

Note on this clonotype: The conserved phenylalanine or tryptophan is not found at the CDR3 terminus, so this likely reflects a read error. This chain links TRBV12-3 or TRBV12-4 with TRBJ1-1; maybe TRBD1 (6 bases). The ends were cut back, 2 bases at V and 4 bases at J, with 11 bases in the middle. This CDR3 is built from 14 residues. CDR3: CASSLWGLGTEAFL. CDR3 coding DNA: TGTGCCAGCAGTTTATGGGGGCTAGGCACTGAAGCTTTCCTT.

A note on this clonotype: A read error is possible here, since a much larger clone lies one base away. Lacking the conserved final phenylalanine or tryptophan, this CDR3 likely reflects a read error. V and J are TRBV6-6 and TRBJ2-4; D is ambiguous. Per the germline V gene, CDR1 is MNHNY and CDR2 is SVGAGI (reference sequence). V was trimmed by 5 bases and J by 7 bases, leaving 9 bases between them. CDR3 length: 12 amino acids. The CDR3 loop reads CASSGAGNIQYL. The CDR3 DNA is TGTGCCAGCAGTGGCGCAGGCAACATTCAGTACTTA.

The rearrangement joins TRBV9 to TRBJ1-4; D ambiguous. The germline V gene has CDR1 SGDLS and CDR2 YYNGEE. The length of the CDR3 is 16 residues. V lost 0 bases and J lost 6, with 15 bases in between. CDR3 amino acids: CASSVGFSGAHEKLFF. The CDR3 nucleotides read TGTGCCAGCAGCGTAGGCTTCTCGGGAGCCCATGAAAAACTGTTTTTT.

This clonotype was seen a handful of times. V and J are TRBV7-8 and TRBJ2-3; possible D gene TRBD2, 8 bases. The length of the CDR3 is 19 residues. Germline CDR1 reads SGHVS; CDR2 reads FQNEAQ. The germline V and J ends were trimmed by 0 bases and 2 bases, with 21 bases remaining between them. In DNA form, the CDR3 reads TGTGCCAGCAGCTTAGCTCAGGGGGTGGCGGGAGGCCTCACAGATACGCAGTATTTT. It encodes CASSLAQGVAGGLTDTQYF. The complete variable domain, with remaining parts taken from reference TRBV7-8 and TRBJ2-3, reads GAGVSQSPRYKVAKRGQDVALRCDPISGHVSLFWYQQALGQGPEFLTYFQNEAQLDKSGLPSDRFFAERPEGSVSTLKIQRTQQEDSAVYLCASSLAQGVAGGLTDTQYFGPGTRLTVL.

Worth noting for this clonotype: A much more abundant neighbour one base away suggests this may be a read error. The V and J genes are TRBV29-1 and TRBJ1-1; D is unresolved. The CDR3 is 14 amino acids. V lost 8 bases and J 2 bases, leaving 18 bases between the germline ends. In germline, CDR1 is SQVTM, CDR2 ANQGSEA. The CDR3: CSPEDFPLNTEAFF. The DNA of the CDR3 is TGCAGCCCCGAAGACTTCCCTCTCAACACTGAAGCTTTCTTT.

Regarding this clonotype: A read error may be the cause here, since a much bigger clone is one base away. No conserved phenylalanine or tryptophan is present at the end of the CDR3, so a read error is the likely explanation. The rearrangement links TRBV29-1 to TRBJ2-5; D remains ambiguous. Germline values: CDR1 SQVTM, CDR2 ANQGSEA. This CDR3 is built from 11 residues. V lost 4 bases and J 5 bases, leaving 8 bases between the germline ends. CDR3 sequence (DNA): TGCAGCGTTGTAGGGTTTGAGACCCAGTACCTC. It is translated as CSVVGFETQYL.

J is TRBJ2-7 and V is TRBV11-2; possibly TRBD1 for D (5 bases). Trimming removed 5 bases from V and 9 bases from J, with 20 bases in between. Germline CDR1 and CDR2: SGHAT and FQNNGV. The CDR3 runs 14 residues. In nucleotides, the CDR3 is TGTGCCAGCAGCCCCACGTTTGGGGCCTATGGGCAGTACTTC. This translates into CASSPTFGAYGQYF.

Concerning this clonotype itself: One base away lies a much larger clone, so this may be a sequencing read error. The CDR3 carries no conserved terminal phenylalanine or tryptophan, so it likely arises from a read error. The chain has TRBV12-3 or TRBV12-4 and TRBJ2-2, with a tentative D call TRBD1 (6 bases). V was shortened by 0 bases and J by 4 bases, with 9 bases between the two germline ends. The CDR3 is 15 residues long. The CDR3 DNA reads as TGTGCCAGCAGTTTAGCCGGACAGACCACCGGGGAGCTGTTTTAT. This sequence encodes CASSLAGQTTGELFY.

For this clonotype: At one boundary the junction diverges from the germline segment, which might be a read error. The chain couples TRBV4-1 to TRBJ1-2; D call uncertain. The CDR3 length is 14 residues. CDR1 and CDR2 from the germline V gene are MGHRA and YSYEKL. CDR3 bases: TGCGCCAGTAACCGGTACACATCTAACTTTGGCTACACCTTC. Protein: CASNRYTSNFGYTF.

This clonotype was detected a few times. The chain links TRBV12-3 or TRBV12-4 to TRBJ2-1; 9 nucleotides align to TRBD1. V was clipped by 3 bases and J by 7 bases; unmatched bases: 4. The CDR3 contains 14 residues. Here the CDR3 reads CASSLGTGSNEQFF. As DNA, the CDR3 is TGTGCCAGCAGTTTGGGGACAGGGTCAAATGAGCAGTTCTTC.

This clonotype was seen more than once but under ten times. V is TRBV11-2 and J is TRBJ2-7; no clear D. CDR1 and CDR2 from the germline V gene are SGHAT and FQNNGV. V was pared by 6 bases and J by 9 bases, with 18 bases between. The length of the CDR3 is 13 residues. CDR3 region: CASSSGPRIGQYF. In DNA, the CDR3 is TGTGCCAGCAGTTCCGGTCCTCGTATCGGGCAGTACTTC.

The CDR3 reads CASRVGQGAYEQYF. As DNA, the CDR3 is TGTGCCAGCAGAGTGGGACAGGGGGCGTACGAGCAGTACTTC. This chain connects TRBV5-4 to TRBJ2-7; TRBD1 aligns across 12 bases. J gave up 4 bases and V 5 bases, and 4 bases lay outside the gene matches. This CDR3 has 14 residues. CDR1 and CDR2 (germline): SGHNT, YYREEE (reference sequence).